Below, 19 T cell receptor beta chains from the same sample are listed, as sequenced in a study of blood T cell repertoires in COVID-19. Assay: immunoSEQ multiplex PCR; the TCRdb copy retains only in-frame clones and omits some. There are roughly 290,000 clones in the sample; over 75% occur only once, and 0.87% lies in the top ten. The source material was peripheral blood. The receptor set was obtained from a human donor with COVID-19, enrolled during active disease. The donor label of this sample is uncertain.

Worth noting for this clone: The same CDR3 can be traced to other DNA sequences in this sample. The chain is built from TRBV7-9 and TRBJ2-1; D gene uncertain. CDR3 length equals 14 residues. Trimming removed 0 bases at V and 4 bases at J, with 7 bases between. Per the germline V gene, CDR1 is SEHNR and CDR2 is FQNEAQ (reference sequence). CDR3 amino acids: CASSLASGYNEQFF. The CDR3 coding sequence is TGTGCCAGCAGCTTAGCTTCGGGTTACAATGAGCAGTTCTTC. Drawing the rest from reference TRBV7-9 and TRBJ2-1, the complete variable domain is DTGVSQNPRHKITKRGQNVTFRCDPISEHNRLYWYRQTLGQGPEFLTYFQNEAQLEKSRLLSDRFSAERPKGSFSTLEIQRTEQGDSAMYLCASSLASGYNEQFFGPGTRLTVL.

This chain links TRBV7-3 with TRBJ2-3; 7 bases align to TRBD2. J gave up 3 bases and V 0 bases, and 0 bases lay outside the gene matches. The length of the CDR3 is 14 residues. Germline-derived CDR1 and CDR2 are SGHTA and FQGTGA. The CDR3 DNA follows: TGTGCCAGCAGCTTAACGGGGGGGACAGATACGCAGTATTTT. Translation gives CASSLTGGTDTQYF.

CDR3 loop: CASKELVNTEAFF. The CDR3 DNA reads as TGTGCCAGTAAGGAGCTTGTGAACACTGAAGCTTTCTTT. The gene calls are TRBV19 and TRBJ1-1; no definite D call. V was pared by 7 bases and J by 0 bases, with 9 bases between. Germline V lookup: CDR1 LNHDA, CDR2 SQIVND (reference sequence). The CDR3 has 13 residues.

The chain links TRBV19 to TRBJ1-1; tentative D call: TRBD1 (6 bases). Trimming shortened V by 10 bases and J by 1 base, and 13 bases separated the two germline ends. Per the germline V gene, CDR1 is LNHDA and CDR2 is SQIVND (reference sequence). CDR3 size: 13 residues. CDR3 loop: CATGGRRNTEAFF. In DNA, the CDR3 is TGTGCCACCGGGGGGCGGAGGAACACTGAAGCTTTCTTT.

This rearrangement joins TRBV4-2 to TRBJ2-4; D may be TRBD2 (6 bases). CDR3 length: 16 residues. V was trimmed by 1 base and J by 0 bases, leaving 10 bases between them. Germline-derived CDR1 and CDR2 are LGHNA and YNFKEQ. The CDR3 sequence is CASSQGIAVAKNIQYF. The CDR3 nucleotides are TGTGCCAGCAGCCAAGGGATAGCGGTAGCCAAAAACATTCAGTACTTC.

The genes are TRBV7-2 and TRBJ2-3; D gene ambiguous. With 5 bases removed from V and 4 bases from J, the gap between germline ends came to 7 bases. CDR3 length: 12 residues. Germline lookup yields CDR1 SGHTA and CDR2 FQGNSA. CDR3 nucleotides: TGTGCCAGCAGCCGGAGTGCAGATACGCAGTATTTT. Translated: CASSRSADTQYF.

The CDR3 sequence is CASSPPGLETYEQYF. CDR3 coding DNA: TGTGCCAGCTCACCACCGGGACTTGAGACCTACGAGCAGTACTTC. The chain uses TRBV18 and TRBJ2-7, with a weak D call TRBD2 (6 bases). V lost 0 bases and J 2 bases, leaving 11 bases between the germline ends. The CDR3 is made up of 15 amino acids. From germline, CDR1 is KGHSH and CDR2 LQKENI.

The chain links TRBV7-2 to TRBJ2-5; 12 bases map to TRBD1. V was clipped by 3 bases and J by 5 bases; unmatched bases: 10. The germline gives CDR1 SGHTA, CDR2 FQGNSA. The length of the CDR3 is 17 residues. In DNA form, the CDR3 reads TGTGCCAGCAGCTTCTCCCCGGGACAGGGGGCAGGGGAGACCCAGTACTTC. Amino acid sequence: CASSFSPGQGAGETQYF.

CDR3 nucleotide sequence: TGTGCCAGCAGCCGCGACTCGCCAGTACGGGAGACCCAGTACTTC. Protein product: CASSRDSPVRETQYF. This chain joins TRBV3-1 (or the pseudogene TRBV3-2) and TRBJ2-5; unclear D gene. CDR3 length: 15 residues. V gave up 4 bases and J gave up 5 bases, with 17 bases separating them. The V gene's germline CDR1 is LGHDT and CDR2 YNNKEL (reference sequence).

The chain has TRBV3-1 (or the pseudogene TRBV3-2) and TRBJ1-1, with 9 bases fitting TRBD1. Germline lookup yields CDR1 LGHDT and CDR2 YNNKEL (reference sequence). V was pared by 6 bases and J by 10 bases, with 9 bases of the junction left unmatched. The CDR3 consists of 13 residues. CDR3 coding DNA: TGTGCCAGCAGACCCGGACAGGGGAGGGGAGCTTTCTTT. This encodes CASRPGQGRGAFF.

The CDR3 sequence is CASSPPGQRTDTQYF. The CDR3 nucleotides are TGTGCCAGCAGCCCGCCGGGACAGCGCACAGATACGCAGTATTTT. The chain joins TRBV5-4 to TRBJ2-3; 7 nucleotides line up with TRBD1. V dropped 4 bases and J dropped 1; count of bases not matched to a gene: 6. The CDR3 has 15 residues. Germline lookup yields CDR1 SGHNT and CDR2 YYREEE (reference sequence).

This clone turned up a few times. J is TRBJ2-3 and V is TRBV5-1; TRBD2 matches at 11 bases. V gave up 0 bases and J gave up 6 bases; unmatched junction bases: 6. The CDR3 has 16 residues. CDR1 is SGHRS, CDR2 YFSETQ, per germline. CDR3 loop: CASSLGSSGRPDTQYF. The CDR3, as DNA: TGCGCCAGCAGCTTGGGGTCTAGCGGGAGGCCGGATACGCAGTATTTT.

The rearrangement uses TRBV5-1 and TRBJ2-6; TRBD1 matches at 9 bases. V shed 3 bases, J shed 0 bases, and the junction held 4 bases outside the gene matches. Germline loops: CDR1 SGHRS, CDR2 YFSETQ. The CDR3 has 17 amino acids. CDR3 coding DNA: TGCGCCAGCAGCTGGACAGGGGATTTCTCTGGGGCCAACGTCCTGACTTTC. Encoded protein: CASSWTGDFSGANVLTF.

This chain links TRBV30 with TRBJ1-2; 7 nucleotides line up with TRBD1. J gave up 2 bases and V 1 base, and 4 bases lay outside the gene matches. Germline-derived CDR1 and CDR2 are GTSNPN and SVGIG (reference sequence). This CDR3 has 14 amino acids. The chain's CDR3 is CAWSADRQNYGYTF. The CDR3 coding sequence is TGTGCCTGGAGTGCGGACAGGCAAAACTATGGCTACACCTTC.

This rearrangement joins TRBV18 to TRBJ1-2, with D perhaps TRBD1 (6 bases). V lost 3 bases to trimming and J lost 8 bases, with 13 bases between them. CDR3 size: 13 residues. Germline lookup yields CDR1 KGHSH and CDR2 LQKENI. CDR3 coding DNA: TGTGCCAGCTCACCGGACAGTCTTAGAGGCTACACCTTC. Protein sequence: CASSPDSLRGYTF.

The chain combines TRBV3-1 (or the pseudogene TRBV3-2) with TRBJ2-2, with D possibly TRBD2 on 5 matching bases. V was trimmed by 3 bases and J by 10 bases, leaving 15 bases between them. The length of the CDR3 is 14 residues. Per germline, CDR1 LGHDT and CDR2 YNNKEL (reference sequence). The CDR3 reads CASSHRGGLTELFF. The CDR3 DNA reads TGTGCCAGCAGCCACCGTGGCGGGCTAACGGAGCTGTTTTTT.

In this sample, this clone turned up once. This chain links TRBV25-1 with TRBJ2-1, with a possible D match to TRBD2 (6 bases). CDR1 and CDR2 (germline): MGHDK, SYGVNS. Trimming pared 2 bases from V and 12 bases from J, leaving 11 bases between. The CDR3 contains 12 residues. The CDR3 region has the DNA TGTGCCAGCAGTGAACCTAGGCGGGGGCAGTTCTTC. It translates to CASSEPRRGQFF.

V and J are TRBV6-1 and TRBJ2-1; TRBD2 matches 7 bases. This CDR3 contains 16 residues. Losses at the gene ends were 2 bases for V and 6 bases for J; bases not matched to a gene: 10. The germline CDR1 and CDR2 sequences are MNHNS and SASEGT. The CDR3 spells CASSERGGSSINEQFF. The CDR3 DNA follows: TGTGCCAGCAGTGAACGGGGCGGGAGTTCGATCAATGAGCAGTTCTTC.

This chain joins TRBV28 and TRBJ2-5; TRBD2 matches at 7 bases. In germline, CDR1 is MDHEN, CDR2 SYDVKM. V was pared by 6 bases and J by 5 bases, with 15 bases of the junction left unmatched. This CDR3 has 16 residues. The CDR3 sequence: CASSPQAGSLGETQYF. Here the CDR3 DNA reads TGTGCCAGCAGCCCCCAAGCGGGGTCCCTCGGTGAGACCCAGTACTTC.